A single sample gave rise to the 7 T cell receptor beta chains below, sequenced in a study of identical twins. One entry per CDR3 protein results from TCRdb running MiXCR on the 5' RACE reads. The table includes around 680,000 distinct CDR3 sequences, 8.5% to 9.5% detected once. In addition, the sample was reused for a study of yellow fever vaccine responses in identical twins.

Sequences were obtained from PBMCs. These receptors all stem from a woman under 30 in good health.

This chain uses TRBV7-2 with TRBJ2-7; tentatively, D is TRBD1 (6 bases). V was trimmed by 1 base and J by 9 bases, leaving 13 bases between them. Per germline, CDR1 SGHTA and CDR2 FQGNSA. CDR3 length: 13 amino acids. The CDR3, as DNA: TGTGCCAGCAGCTTAGTTTCTCTGGACAGGCAGTACTTC. It codes for CASSLVSLDRQYF.

J is TRBJ2-5 and V is TRBV4-2, with 12 bases lining up with TRBD2. The germline V gene encodes CDR1 LGHNA and CDR2 YNFKEQ. The CDR3 runs 16 residues. V lost 1 base and J lost 5; bases outside the gene matches: 5. The CDR3 region is CASSQGTSGVVETQYF. For the CDR3, the DNA is TGTGCCAGCAGCCAAGGGACTAGCGGGGTTGTGGAGACCCAGTACTTC.

The chain carries TRBV5-5 and TRBJ2-1, with TRBD1 as a possible D gene (6 bases). Trimming stripped 0 bases from V and 4 bases from J, with 11 bases between. In germline, CDR1 is SGHKS, CDR2 YYEKEE (reference sequence). The CDR3 loop spans 15 amino acids. CDR3 amino acids: CASSLGTGNYNEQFF. The CDR3 DNA sequence: TGTGCCAGCAGCTTGGGTACAGGGAATTACAATGAGCAGTTCTTC.

This clonotype turned up a few times. The chain joins TRBV29-1 to TRBJ2-1; the match to TRBD1 covers 11 bases. Germline V gene data show CDR1 as SQVTM and CDR2 as ANQGSEA. This CDR3 has 14 amino acids. V lost 4 bases and J lost 10; bases outside the gene matches: 9. CDR3 DNA: TGCAGCGTTGTCCGGGACAGGGGGTATTGGGAGCAGTTCTTC. Translation gives CSVVRDRGYWEQFF.

A word on this clonotype: This may be a read error: a much more frequent sequence differs by one nucleotide. The chain couples TRBV24-1 to TRBJ2-5; 8 bases line up with TRBD1. V lost 3 bases and J lost 4; bases outside the gene matches: 6. Germline V gene data show CDR1 as KGHDR and CDR2 as SFDVKD. The CDR3 length is 15 residues. Here the CDR3 reads CATSDLGQGPETQYF. The CDR3 DNA follows: TGTGCCACCAGTGATCTCGGACAGGGACCAGAGACCCAGTACTTC.

In this sample, this clonotype turned up a few times. This sequence joins TRBV3-1 and TRBJ1-1; 8 bases line up with TRBD1. The CDR3 length is 16 residues. V trimming: 4 bases; J trimming: 1 base; junction bases outside the gene matches: 8. Looked up from germline, CDR1 is LGHDT and CDR2 is YNNKEL (reference sequence). For the CDR3, the DNA is TGTGCCAGCAGCCGACTACCCGGGACAGGGAACACTGAAGCTTTCTTT. This gives the protein CASSRLPGTGNTEAFF.

Only one count was recorded for this clonotype. The rearrangement joins TRBV28 to TRBJ1-2, with D possibly matching TRBD1 (5 bases). The CDR3 spans 12 residues. Germline V CDR1 and CDR2: MDHEN, SYDVKM. The V and J ends lost 5 bases and 1 base respectively, with 5 bases between them. As DNA, the CDR3 is TGTGCCAGCAGTGACAGTAACTATGGCTACACCTTC. This gives the protein CASSDSNYGYTF.